This TCR beta chain was identified during a study of CD8 T cells in Susac syndrome. About the research overall: At the time their blood was drawn, patients with Susac syndrome were either therapy-naive, on corticosteroids (with some of them also receiving intravenous immunoglobulin), or on intravenous immunoglobulin alone.

This clonotype showed up just a few times. V gave up 3 bases and J gave up 5 bases, with 10 bases separating them. Germline values: CDR1 MGHDK, CDR2 SYGVNS. CDR3 size: 13 residues. TEMRA cells were FACS-enriched and CD8+ and CD4+ T cells negatively isolated. With random hexamers, reverse transcription was performed on about 0.5 to 1 ug of RNA. Coverage of TCR beta CDR3 amplification by immunoSEQ multiplex PCR extended to 54 Vbeta and 13 Jbeta. One entry per CDR3 protein, called by TCRdb with MiXCR from the immunoSEQ multiplex PCR reads. The repertoire holds around 80,000 distinct CDR3 sequences, approximately 93% seen once, with 0.45% to 0.55% in the top ten.

This clonotype originated in a human donor with Susac syndrome. The chain uses TRBV25-1 and TRBJ2-5; TRBD2 is a possible D gene (6 bases). The source material was CD8+ T cells from PBMCs. The CDR3 nucleotides read TGTGCCAGCAGTGAGGCTGGGGGGGAGACCCAGTACTTC. Protein sequence: CASSEAGGETQYF.